One and the same sample provided the 11 T cell receptor beta chains below, sequenced in a study of blood T cell repertoires in COVID-19. Sequencing used immunoSEQ multiplex PCR; TCRdb keeps in-frame clones, though not all of them. The sample lists roughly 200,000 clones, around nine tenths seen once, with approximately 6% in the top ten. The sequencing sample was made of peripheral blood. Receptor source: a man between 60 and 75 years old who had recovered from COVID-19.

There are many counts of this clone. The chain links TRBV5-4 to TRBJ2-7; weak D call: TRBD1 (6 bases). The germline V gene has CDR1 SGHNT and CDR2 YYREEE (reference sequence). CDR3 length: 13 residues. Trimming took off 0 bases at V and 4 bases at J, with 8 bases between the two ends. The CDR3 DNA reads as TGTGCCAGCAGCTTGGGGACAGATTACGAGCAGTACTTC. Translation gives CASSLGTDYEQYF.

This clone was counted a single time. The CDR3 sequence is CASSPRGAGAYNEQFF. Written as DNA, the CDR3 is TGTGCCAGCAGCCCTAGGGGAGCGGGAGCATACAATGAGCAGTTCTTC. J is TRBJ2-1 and V is TRBV28, with TRBD2 matching 8 bases. The CDR3 runs 16 residues. Germline V CDR1 and CDR2: MDHEN, SYDVKM. The V gene end was trimmed by 6 bases and the J gene end by 4 bases; junction bases not matched to a gene: 11.

This sequence joins TRBV28 and TRBJ2-1; tentatively, D is TRBD1 (5 bases). This CDR3 is 12 amino acids long. Germline CDR1 is MDHEN and CDR2 is SYDVKM. V shed 7 bases and J shed 8 bases, with 12 bases lying between them. The CDR3 loop is CASTLAGYEQFF. DNA of the CDR3: TGTGCCAGCACATTAGCAGGGTATGAGCAGTTCTTC.

The chain links TRBV7-2 to TRBJ2-5; TRBD2 is a possible D gene (7 bases). CDR3 size: 15 residues. Germline assignment: CDR1 SGHTA and CDR2 FQGNSA. Deletions cut 5 bases from V and 4 bases from J, with 17 bases between. In nucleotides, the CDR3 is TGTGCCAGCAGCCCGGGGGGCGGGACAAGAGAGACCCAGTACTTC. Protein sequence: CASSPGGGTRETQYF.

J is TRBJ2-7 and V is TRBV4-2; 7 nucleotides match TRBD1. The CDR3 totals 15 residues. Germline CDR1 reads LGHNA; CDR2 reads YNFKEQ. Unmatched junction bases numbered 5, after V lost 0 bases and J lost 3 bases. CDR3 bases: TGTGCCAGCAGCCAAGAGGGACAGCAGTACTACGAGCAGTACTTC. It translates to CASSQEGQQYYEQYF.

The genes are TRBV3-1 (or the pseudogene TRBV3-2) and TRBJ1-2; D call uncertain. Per germline, CDR1 LGHDT and CDR2 YNNKEL (reference sequence). The CDR3 has 15 amino acids. Trimming cost V 1 base and J 2 bases, with 11 bases left between them. The DNA for the CDR3 is TGTGCCAGCAGCCAAGGACCGCAGGTGAACTATGGCTACACCTTC. Protein: CASSQGPQVNYGYTF.

The chain uses TRBV30 and TRBJ2-7; 7 nucleotides match TRBD1. Per germline, CDR1 GTSNPN and CDR2 SVGIG (reference sequence). This CDR3 is built from 14 residues. V dropped 2 bases and J dropped 3; count of bases not matched to a gene: 7. CDR3 in DNA: TGTGCCTGGAGTTTTAAGGACAGGCTCTACGAGCAGTACTTC. It yields the protein CAWSFKDRLYEQYF.

The chain combines TRBV6-5 with TRBJ2-1; D is perhaps TRBD1 (7 bases). V lost 10 bases and J 8 bases, leaving 18 bases between the germline ends. This CDR3 region has 13 residues. Germline V lookup: CDR1 MNHEY, CDR2 SVGAGI. As DNA, the CDR3 is TGTGCCAACAGGGGACTGGGATGGGATGAGCAGTTCTTC. Translating it yields CANRGLGWDEQFF.

The genes are TRBV7-9 and TRBJ1-2; tentatively, D is TRBD1 (5 bases). Germline loops: CDR1 SEHNR, CDR2 FQNEAQ (reference sequence). The CDR3 runs 15 residues. The germline V and J ends were trimmed by 1 base and 3 bases, with 12 bases remaining between them. DNA for the CDR3: TGTGCCAGCAGCTTAGGACAGCCGGGAGACTATGGCTACACCTTC. Protein: CASSLGQPGDYGYTF.

The gene calls are TRBV30 and TRBJ2-7; TRBD1 is a possible D gene (7 bases). The CDR3 length is 13 residues. Germline V gene lookup returns CDR1 GTSNPN and CDR2 SVGIG (reference sequence). Trimming removed 0 bases from V and 6 bases from J, with 12 bases in between. The CDR3 nucleotides read TGTGCCTGGAGTGTACAGGAGGGGGCCGAGCAGTACTTC. It specifies CAWSVQEGAEQYF.

The rearrangement links TRBV19 to TRBJ1-1, with TRBD1 matching 10 bases. CDR1 and CDR2 from the germline V gene are LNHDA and SQIVND (reference sequence). The CDR3 covers 16 residues. V lost 5 bases and J lost 4; bases outside the gene matches: 10. The CDR3, as DNA: TGTGCCAGTAGTTCTCAGACAGGGGGCTCGTCCACTGAAGCTTTCTTT. Its protein is CASSSQTGGSSTEAFF.